This T cell receptor beta chain was profiled in a study of breast tumors, draining lymph nodes, adjacent tissues. Study-wide results and limits: Data only fit, rather than demonstrated, lymph node origin of most tumor T cells. Most tumor T cells seemingly derive from lymph node, then expand in tumor. Compared with basal-like, luminal-like tumors shared significantly more repertoire with nontumor tissue.

The V gene's germline CDR1 is DFQATT and CDR2 SNEGSKA (reference sequence). The junction had 6 bases not matched to a gene; V was cut back by 5 bases and J by 0 bases. The CDR3 length is 14 residues. Each CDR3 protein gets one entry after TCRdb re-called the multiplex PCR reads with MiXCR. The sample includes 120,000 to 150,000 distinct CDR3 sequences, 32% of them seen just once. Breast cancer patients provided tissue from their axillary draining lymph nodes. As concerns this clonotype: Antigen specificity is unknown.

The origin of this receptor is a female donor with breast cancer. Some clones in this sample may be carry-over from other donors' samples. The genes are TRBV20-1 and TRBJ2-7; 8 nucleotides match TRBD2. Input material: axillary lymph node tissue. CDR3 coding DNA: TGCAGTGCTTATAGCGGGGAGAGCTCCTACGAGCAGTACGTC. It codes for CSAYSGESSYEQYV.